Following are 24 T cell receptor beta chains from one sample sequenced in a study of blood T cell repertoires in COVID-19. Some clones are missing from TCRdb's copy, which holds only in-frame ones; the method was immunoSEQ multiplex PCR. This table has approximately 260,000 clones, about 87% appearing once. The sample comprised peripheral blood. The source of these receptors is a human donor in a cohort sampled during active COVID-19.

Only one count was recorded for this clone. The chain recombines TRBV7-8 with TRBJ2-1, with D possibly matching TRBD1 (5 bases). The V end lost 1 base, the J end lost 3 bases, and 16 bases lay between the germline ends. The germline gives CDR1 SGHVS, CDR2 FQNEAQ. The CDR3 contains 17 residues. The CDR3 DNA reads TGTGCCAGCAGCTTAGTACAAGGGGTGAACCTCTACAATGAGCAGTTCTTC. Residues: CASSLVQGVNLYNEQFF.

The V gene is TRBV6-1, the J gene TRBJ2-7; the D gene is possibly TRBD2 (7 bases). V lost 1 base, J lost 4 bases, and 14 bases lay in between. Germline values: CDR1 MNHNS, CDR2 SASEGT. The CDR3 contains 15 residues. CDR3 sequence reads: CASSEDLKGGYEQYF. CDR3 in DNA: TGTGCCAGCAGTGAAGATCTTAAGGGGGGGTACGAGCAGTACTTC.

The CDR3 region is CASRDRGSGYTF. CDR3 DNA sequence: TGTGCCAGCCGGGACAGGGGGTCCGGCTACACCTTC. The V and J genes are TRBV6-5 and TRBJ1-2; 11 nucleotides align to TRBD1. CDR1 MNHEY and CDR2 SVGAGI come from the germline V gene. The CDR3 loop spans 12 amino acids. Trimming cost V 8 bases and J 8 bases; bases outside gene matches: 4.

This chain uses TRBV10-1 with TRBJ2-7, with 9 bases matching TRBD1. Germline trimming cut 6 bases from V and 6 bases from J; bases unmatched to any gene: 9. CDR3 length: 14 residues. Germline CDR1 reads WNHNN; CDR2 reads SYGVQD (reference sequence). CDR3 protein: CASSTGGGVSEQYF. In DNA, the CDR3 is TGCGCCAGCAGCACAGGGGGCGGTGTTTCCGAGCAGTACTTC.

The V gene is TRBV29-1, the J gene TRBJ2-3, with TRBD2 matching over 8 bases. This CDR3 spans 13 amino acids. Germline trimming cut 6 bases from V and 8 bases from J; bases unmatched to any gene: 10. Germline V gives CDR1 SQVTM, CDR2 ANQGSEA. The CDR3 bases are TGCAGCGTCCCCGGGACTAGAGATGGTACGCAGTATTTT. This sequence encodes CSVPGTRDGTQYF.

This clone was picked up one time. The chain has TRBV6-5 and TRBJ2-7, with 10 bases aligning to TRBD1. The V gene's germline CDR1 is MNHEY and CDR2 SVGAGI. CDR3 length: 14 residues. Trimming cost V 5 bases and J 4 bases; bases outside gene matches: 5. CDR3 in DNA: TGTGCCAGCAGTACTCCGGGACAGGGGTACGAGCAGTACTTC. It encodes CASSTPGQGYEQYF.

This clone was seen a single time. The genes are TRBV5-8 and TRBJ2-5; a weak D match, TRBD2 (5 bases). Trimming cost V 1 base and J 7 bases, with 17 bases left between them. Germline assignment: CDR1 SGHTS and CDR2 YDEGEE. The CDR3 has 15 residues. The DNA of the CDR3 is TGTGCCAGCAGCTTGAAGGGTGAGGGATTGGTGACCCAGTACTTC. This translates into CASSLKGEGLVTQYF.

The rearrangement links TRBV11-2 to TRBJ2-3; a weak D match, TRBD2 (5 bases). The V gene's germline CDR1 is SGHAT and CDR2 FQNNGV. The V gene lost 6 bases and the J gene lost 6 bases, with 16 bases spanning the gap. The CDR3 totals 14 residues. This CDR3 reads CASSFRKRVDTQYF. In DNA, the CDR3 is TGTGCCAGCAGTTTTCGGAAGAGGGTGGATACGCAGTATTTT.

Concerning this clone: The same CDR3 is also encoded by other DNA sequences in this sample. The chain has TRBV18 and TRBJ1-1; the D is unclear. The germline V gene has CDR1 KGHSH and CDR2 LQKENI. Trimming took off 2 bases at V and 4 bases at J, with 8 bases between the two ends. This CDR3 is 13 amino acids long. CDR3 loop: CASSPLEGTEAFF. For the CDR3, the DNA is TGTGCCAGCTCACCATTGGAGGGCACTGAAGCTTTCTTT.

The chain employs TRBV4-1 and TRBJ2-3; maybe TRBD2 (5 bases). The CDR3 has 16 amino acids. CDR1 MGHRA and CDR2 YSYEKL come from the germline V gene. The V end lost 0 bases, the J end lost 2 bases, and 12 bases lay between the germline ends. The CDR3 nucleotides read TGCGCCAGCAGCCAAGAGTGGCGGGCTCTCACAGATACGCAGTATTTT. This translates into CASSQEWRALTDTQYF.

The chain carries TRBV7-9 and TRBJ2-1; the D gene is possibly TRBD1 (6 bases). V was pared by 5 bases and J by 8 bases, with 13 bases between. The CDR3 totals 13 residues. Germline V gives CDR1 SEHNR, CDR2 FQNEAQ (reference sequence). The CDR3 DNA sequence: TGTGCCAGCAGCCTAACAGGGATCCATGAGCAGTTCTTC. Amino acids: CASSLTGIHEQFF.

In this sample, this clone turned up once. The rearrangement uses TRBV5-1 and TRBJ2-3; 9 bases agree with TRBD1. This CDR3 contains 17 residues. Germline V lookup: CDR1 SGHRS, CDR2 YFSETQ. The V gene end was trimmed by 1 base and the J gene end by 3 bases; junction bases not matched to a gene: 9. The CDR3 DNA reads TGCGCCAGCAGCTTGCCCCTCCCGACAGGGGGGACAGATACGCAGTATTTT. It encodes CASSLPLPTGGTDTQYF.

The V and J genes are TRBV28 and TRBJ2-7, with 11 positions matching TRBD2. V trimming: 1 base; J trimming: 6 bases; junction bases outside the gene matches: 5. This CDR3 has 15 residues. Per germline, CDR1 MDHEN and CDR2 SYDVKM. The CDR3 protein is CASSLLAGGPGEQYF. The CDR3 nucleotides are TGTGCCAGCAGTTTATTAGCGGGGGGGCCGGGCGAGCAGTACTTC.

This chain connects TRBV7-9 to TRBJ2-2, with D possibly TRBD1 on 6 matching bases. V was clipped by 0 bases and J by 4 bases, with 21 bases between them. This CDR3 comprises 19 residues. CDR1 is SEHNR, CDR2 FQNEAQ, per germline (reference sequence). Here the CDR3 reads CASSLARLRGAGGTGELFF. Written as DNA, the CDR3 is TGTGCCAGCAGCTTAGCGCGTCTCAGGGGAGCAGGTGGCACCGGGGAGCTGTTTTTT.

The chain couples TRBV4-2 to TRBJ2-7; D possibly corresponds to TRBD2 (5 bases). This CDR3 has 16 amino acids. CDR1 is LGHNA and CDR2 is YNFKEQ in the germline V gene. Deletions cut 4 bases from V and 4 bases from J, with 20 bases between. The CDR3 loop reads CASSPPGSDFGYEQYF. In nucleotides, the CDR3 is TGTGCCAGCAGCCCACCGGGGAGCGACTTCGGGTACGAGCAGTACTTC.

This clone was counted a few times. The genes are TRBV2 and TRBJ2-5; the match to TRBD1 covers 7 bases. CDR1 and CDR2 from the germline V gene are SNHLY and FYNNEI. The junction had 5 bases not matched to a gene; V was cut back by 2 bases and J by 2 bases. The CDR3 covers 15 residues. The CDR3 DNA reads TGTGCCAGCAGTGAAACTGGGACAGAACAAGAGACCCAGTACTTC. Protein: CASSETGTEQETQYF. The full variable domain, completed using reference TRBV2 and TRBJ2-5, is EPEVTQTPSHQVTQMGQEVILRCVPISNHLYFYWYRQILGQKVEFLVSFYNNEISEKSEIFDDQFSVERPDGSNFTLKIRSTKLEDSAMYFCASSETGTEQETQYFGPGTRLLVL.

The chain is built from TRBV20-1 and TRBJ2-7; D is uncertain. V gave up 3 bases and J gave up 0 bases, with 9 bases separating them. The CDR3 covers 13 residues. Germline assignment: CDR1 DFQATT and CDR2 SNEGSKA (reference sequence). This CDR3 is CSASSPSSYEQYF. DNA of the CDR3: TGCAGTGCTAGTTCCCCGAGCTCCTACGAGCAGTACTTC.

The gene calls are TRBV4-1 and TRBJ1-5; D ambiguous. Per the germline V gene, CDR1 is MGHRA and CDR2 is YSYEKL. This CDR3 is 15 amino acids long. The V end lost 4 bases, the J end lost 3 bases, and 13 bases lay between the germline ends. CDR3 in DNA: TGCGCCAGCAGCCTCGTTGGGGAGAACAATCAGCCCCAGCATTTT. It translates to CASSLVGENNQPQHF.

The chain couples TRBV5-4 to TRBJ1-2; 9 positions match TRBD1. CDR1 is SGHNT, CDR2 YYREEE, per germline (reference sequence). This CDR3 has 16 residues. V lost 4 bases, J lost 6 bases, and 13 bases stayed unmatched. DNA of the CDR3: TGTGCCAGCAGCGGGGAACAGGGGGCGTTGGGTCATGGCTACACCTTC. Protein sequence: CASSGEQGALGHGYTF.

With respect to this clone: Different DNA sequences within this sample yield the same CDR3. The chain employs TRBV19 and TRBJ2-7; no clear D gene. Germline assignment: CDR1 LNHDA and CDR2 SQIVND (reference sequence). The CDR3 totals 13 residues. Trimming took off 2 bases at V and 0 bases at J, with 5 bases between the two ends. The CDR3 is CASSIQVSYEQYF. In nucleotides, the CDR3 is TGTGCCAGTAGTATACAGGTCTCCTACGAGCAGTACTTC.

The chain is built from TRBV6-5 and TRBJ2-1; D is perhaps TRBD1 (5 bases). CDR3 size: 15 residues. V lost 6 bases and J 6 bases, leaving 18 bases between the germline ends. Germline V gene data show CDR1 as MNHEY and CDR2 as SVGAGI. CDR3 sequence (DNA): TGTGCCAGCAGGCAGGGAAGGGCACTGGTCAATGAGCAGTTCTTC. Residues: CASRQGRALVNEQFF.

The CDR3 sequence is CASSYPGLIYF. CDR3 bases: TGTGCCAGCAGTTATCCGGGACTGATATACTTC. V and J are TRBV6-5 and TRBJ2-4; weak D call: TRBD2 (6 bases). Trimming removed 3 bases from V and 16 bases from J, with 13 bases in between. Germline V CDR1 and CDR2: MNHEY, SVGAGI. This CDR3 is 11 amino acids long.

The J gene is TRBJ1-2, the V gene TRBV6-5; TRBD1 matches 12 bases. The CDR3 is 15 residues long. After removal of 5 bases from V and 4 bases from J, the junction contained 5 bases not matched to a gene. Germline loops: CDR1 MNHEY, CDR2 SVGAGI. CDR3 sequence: CASSLGTGGGYGYTF. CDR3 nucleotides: TGTGCCAGCAGTCTTGGGACAGGGGGCGGCTATGGCTACACCTTC.

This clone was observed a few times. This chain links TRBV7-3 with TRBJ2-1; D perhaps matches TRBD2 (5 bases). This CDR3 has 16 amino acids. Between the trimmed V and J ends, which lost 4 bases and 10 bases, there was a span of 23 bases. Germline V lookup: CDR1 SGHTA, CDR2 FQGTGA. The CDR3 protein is CASSSLAGPRAYEQFF. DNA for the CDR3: TGTGCCAGCAGCTCCCTTGCGGGCCCTAGGGCATACGAGCAGTTCTTC. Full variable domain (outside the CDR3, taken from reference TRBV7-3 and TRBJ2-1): GAGVSQTPSNKVTEKGKYVELRCDPISGHTALYWYRQSLGQGPEFLIYFQGTGAADDSGLPNDRFFAVRPEGSVSTLKIQRTERGDSAVYLCASSSLAGPRAYEQFFGPGTRLTVL.